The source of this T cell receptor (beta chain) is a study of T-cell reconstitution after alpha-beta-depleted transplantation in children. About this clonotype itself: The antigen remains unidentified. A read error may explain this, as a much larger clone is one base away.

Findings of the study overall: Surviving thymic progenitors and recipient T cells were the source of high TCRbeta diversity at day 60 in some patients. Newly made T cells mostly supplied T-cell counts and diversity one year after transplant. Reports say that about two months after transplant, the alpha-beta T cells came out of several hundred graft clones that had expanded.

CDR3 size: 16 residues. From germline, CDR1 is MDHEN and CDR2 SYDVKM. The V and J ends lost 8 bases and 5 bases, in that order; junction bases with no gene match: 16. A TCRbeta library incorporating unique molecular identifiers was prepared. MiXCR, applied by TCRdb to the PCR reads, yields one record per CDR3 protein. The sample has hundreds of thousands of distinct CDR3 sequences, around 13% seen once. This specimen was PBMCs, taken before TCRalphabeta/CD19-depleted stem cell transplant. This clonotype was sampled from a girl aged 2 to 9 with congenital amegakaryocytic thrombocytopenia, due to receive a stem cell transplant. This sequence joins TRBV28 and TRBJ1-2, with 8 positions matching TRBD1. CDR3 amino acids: CASGRDRMTDRYGYTF. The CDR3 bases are TGTGCCAGCGGTCGGGACAGGATGACCGACCGTTATGGCTACACCTTC.